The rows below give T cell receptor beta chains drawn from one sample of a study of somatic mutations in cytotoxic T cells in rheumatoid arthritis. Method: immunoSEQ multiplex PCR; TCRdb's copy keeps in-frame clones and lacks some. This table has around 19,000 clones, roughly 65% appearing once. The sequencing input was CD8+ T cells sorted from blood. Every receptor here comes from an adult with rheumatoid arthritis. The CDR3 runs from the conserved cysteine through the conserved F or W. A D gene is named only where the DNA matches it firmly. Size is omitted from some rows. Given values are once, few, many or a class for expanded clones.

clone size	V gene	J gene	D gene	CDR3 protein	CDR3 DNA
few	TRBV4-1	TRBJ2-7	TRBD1	CASSPQGAGEQYF	TGCGCCAGCAGCCCCCAGGGGGCGGGAGAGCAGTACTTC
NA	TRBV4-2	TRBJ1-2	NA	CASSQDEGDYGYTF	TGTGCCAGCAGCCAAGATGAGGGTGACTATGGCTACACCTTC
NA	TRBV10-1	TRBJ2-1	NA	CASSESRSEQFF	TGCGCCAGCAGTGAGTCGAGGAGTGAGCAGTTCTTC
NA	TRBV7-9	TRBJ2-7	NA	CASSPPSTYEQYF	TGTGCCAGCAGCCCCCCTAGTACGTACGAGCAGTACTTC
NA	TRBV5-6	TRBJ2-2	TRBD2	CASSPGLAGFTGELFF	TGTGCCAGCAGCCCCGGACTAGCGGGCTTCACCGGGGAGCTGTTTTTT
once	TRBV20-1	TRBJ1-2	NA	CSASSGLIDTF	TGCAGTGCTAGTAGCGGCCTTATCGACACCTTC
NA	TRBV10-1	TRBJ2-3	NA	CASSEQESSTDTQYF	TGCGCCAGCAGTGAGCAGGAATCTAGCACAGATACGCAGTATTTT
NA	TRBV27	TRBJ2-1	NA	CASSLVLRNEQFF	TGTGCCAGCAGTTTAGTACTAAGGAATGAGCAGTTCTTC
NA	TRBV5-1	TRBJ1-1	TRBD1	CASRDRENTEAFF	TGCGCCAGCAGGGACAGGGAGAACACTGAAGCTTTCTTT
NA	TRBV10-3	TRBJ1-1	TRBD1	CAISESQGVDTEAFF	TGTGCCATCAGTGAGTCGCAGGGGGTTGACACTGAAGCTTTCTTT
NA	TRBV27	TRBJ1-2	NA	CASAWDPSFWAGYTF	TGTGCCAGCGCCTGGGACCCATCCTTTTGGGCCGGCTACACCTTC
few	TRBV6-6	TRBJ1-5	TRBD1	CASSYSGDRGAF	TGTGCCAGCAGTTACTCAGGAGACAGGGGTGCATTT
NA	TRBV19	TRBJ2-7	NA	CASSSHRFGEQYF	TGTGCCAGTAGTTCACACCGGTTCGGCGAGCAGTACTTC
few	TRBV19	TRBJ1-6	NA	CASSPDSYNSPLHF	TGTGCCAGTAGCCCGGACAGCTATAATTCACCCCTCCACTTT
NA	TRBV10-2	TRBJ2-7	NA	CASSESRQDEQYF	TGCGCCAGCAGTGAGTCTCGGCAGGATGAGCAGTACTTC
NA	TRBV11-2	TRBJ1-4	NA	CASSLEYSATNEKLFF	TGTGCCAGCAGCTTAGAGTATTCCGCAACTAATGAAAAACTGTTTTTT
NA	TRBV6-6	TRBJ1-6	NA	CASSYSAEYNSPLHF	TGTGCCAGCAGTTACTCAGCAGAATATAATTCACCCCTCCACTTT
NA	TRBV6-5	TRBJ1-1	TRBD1	CASRQDRKAFF	TGTGCCAGCAGACAGGACAGGAAAGCTTTCTTT
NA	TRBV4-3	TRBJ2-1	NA	CASSQEIDYFNEQFF	TGCGCCAGCAGCCAAGAAATCGACTACTTCAATGAGCAGTTCTTC